This TCR beta chain appears in the sequencing data of a study of metastatic and nonmetastatic thyroid tumors. Germline V CDR1 and CDR2: DFQATT, SNEGSKA (reference sequence). The length of the CDR3 is 12 residues. The J segment lost 6 bases and the V segment lost 5 bases, leaving 4 bases of the junction unmatched. Patients had received no treatment of any kind before thyroid surgery. This clone was observed many times. TCRdb called clones again from the PCR reads with MiXCR. The data hold about 45,000 clones, with about 4.2% observed a single time. Sequencing input: blood. The rearrangement joins TRBV20-1 to TRBJ1-1, with 9 nucleotides matching TRBD1. The receptor comes from a female donor with papillary thyroid cancer or a benign thyroid nodule (not recorded which). Some clones in this sample may be carry-over from other donors' samples. The CDR3 DNA sequence: TGCAGTGCTGGACAGGGGATCTCTGAAGCTTTCTTT. Its translation is CSAGQGISEAFF.